Listed below are T cell receptor beta chains from one sample, sequenced in a study of shared clonotypes between healthy human individuals. Only in-frame clones appear in the TCRdb table, and some are missing; sequencing was by immunoSEQ multiplex PCR. The sample holds approximately 250,000 clones; 50% to 80% are singletons and the top ten take 11%. The material sequenced was memory CD4+ T cells sorted from blood. Source of these receptors: a young man in good health. The CDR3 runs from the conserved cysteine through the conserved F or W. The D gene is left open where the match is weak. Clone size, where shown, is once, few, many, or a class for clones that have expanded.

V: TRBV30; D: -; size: few; J: TRBJ2-7; CDR3: CAWSGLYEQYF; DNA: TGTGCCTGGAGTGGACTCTACGAGCAGTACTTC
V: TRBV2; D: -; size: -; J: TRBJ1-4; CDR3: CASNFHNEKLFF; DNA: TGTGCCAGCAATTTCCATAATGAAAAACTGTTTTTT
V: TRBV5-1; D: TRBD2; size: -; J: TRBJ2-3; CDR3: CASSLGLAASTDTQYF; DNA: TGCGCCAGCAGCTTAGGACTAGCGGCTAGCACAGATACGCAGTATTTT
V: TRBV18; D: -; size: many; J: TRBJ1-5; CDR3: CASSPVRGYSNQPQHF; DNA: TGTGCCAGCTCACCCGTGCGCGGTTATAGCAATCAGCCCCAGCATTTT
V: TRBV28; D: -; size: -; J: TRBJ2-3; CDR3: CASSPLVKDTQYF; DNA: TGTGCCAGCAGCCCGCTGGTTAAGGATACGCAGTATTTT
V: TRBV19; D: -; size: -; J: TRBJ1-2; CDR3: CASSTRGRIYGYTF; DNA: TGTGCCAGTAGTACGAGGGGACGAATCTATGGCTACACCTTC
V: TRBV2; D: TRBD1; size: -; J: TRBJ1-4; CDR3: CASTRSRGMNEKLFF; DNA: TGTGCCAGCACCAGAAGCAGGGGGATGAATGAAAAACTGTTTTTT
V: TRBV16; D: -; size: once; J: TRBJ1-2; CDR3: CASSQFPGSGGYTF; DNA: TGTGCCAGCAGCCAATTTCCGGGTTCAGGTGGCTACACCTTC
V: TRBV28; D: TRBD1; size: -; J: TRBJ2-3; CDR3: CASSLGTVADTQYF; DNA: TGTGCCAGCAGTTTAGGGACAGTCGCAGATACGCAGTATTTT
V: TRBV28; D: -; size: few; J: TRBJ2-1; CDR3: CASRREDEQFF; DNA: TGTGCCAGCAGACGCGAAGATGAGCAGTTCTTC
V: TRBV19; D: -; size: few; J: TRBJ2-7; CDR3: CASSRGDLDLSEQYF; DNA: TGTGCCAGTAGTAGGGGGGACTTAGACCTGAGCGAGCAGTACTTC
V: TRBV29-1; D: -; size: -; J: TRBJ2-1; CDR3: CSVDIGIEQFF; DNA: TGCAGCGTTGATATCGGGATTGAGCAGTTCTTC
V: TRBV5-6; D: -; size: few; J: TRBJ2-1; CDR3: CASSLYGEFEQFF; DNA: TGTGCCAGCAGCTTGTATGGGGAATTTGAGCAGTTCTTC
V: TRBV7-9; D: TRBD1; size: -; J: TRBJ1-4; CDR3: CASSLPDRVLFF; DNA: TGTGCCAGCAGCCTCCCTGACAGGGTGCTGTTTTTT
V: TRBV2; D: -; size: -; J: TRBJ2-1; CDR3: CASSEAATYNEQFF; DNA: TGTGCCAGCAGTGAAGCGGCGACCTACAATGAGCAGTTCTTC